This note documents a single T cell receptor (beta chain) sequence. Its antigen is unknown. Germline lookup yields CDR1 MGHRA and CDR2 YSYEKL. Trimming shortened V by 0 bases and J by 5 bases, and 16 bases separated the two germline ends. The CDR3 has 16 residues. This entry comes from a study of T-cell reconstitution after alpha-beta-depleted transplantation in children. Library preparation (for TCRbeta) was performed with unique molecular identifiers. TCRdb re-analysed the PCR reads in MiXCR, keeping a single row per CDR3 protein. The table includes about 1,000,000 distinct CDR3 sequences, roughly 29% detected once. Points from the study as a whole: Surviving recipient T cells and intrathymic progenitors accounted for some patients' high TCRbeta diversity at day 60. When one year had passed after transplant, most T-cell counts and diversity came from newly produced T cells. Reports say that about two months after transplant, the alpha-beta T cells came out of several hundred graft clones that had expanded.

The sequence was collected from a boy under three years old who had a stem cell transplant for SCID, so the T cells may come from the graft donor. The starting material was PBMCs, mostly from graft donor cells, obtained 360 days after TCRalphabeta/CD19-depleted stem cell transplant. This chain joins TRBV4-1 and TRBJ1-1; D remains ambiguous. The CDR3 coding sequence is TGCGCCAGCAGCCAAGATCTGGGGAAAGGCGGGACTGAAGCTTTCTTT. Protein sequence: CASSQDLGKGGTEAFF.